Listed here are 14 T cell receptor beta chains from one sample, sequenced in a study of a mutant IDH1 vaccine in newly diagnosed glioma. The data were produced by immunoSEQ multiplex PCR, yet TCRdb's version contains in-frame clones alone and is incomplete. This table has 30,000 to 35,000 clones, around 58% appearing once. Time point indicated: week 5, during vaccination. Doses comprised 300 ug of mutant IDH1 20-mer peptide each, plus topical imiquimod. Antigens for these TCRs are unknown. The material sequenced was PBMCs, taken from a glioma patient whose treatment included an IDH1 peptide vaccine. The receptors were gathered from a woman between 18 and 29 years old with glioma.

This clone was detected once. This rearrangement joins TRBV19 to TRBJ1-1; TRBD1 is a possible D gene (5 bases). CDR1 and CDR2 from the germline V gene are LNHDA and SQIVND (reference sequence). This CDR3 has 14 residues. V lost 3 bases and J lost 5, with 13 bases in between. The CDR3 coding sequence is TGTGCCAGTAGTATTGTGCCAGGGAGGACTGAAGCTTTCTTT. Its protein is CASSIVPGRTEAFF.

V usage is TRBV5-6 and J usage is TRBJ2-7, with a tentative D call TRBD2 (5 bases). The V end was cut by 5 bases, the J end by 3 bases, with 12 bases between. The germline V gene encodes CDR1 SGHDT and CDR2 YYEEEE. This CDR3 contains 13 residues. CDR3 protein: CASRARGVYEQYF. DNA of the CDR3: TGTGCCAGCAGGGCCCGGGGAGTCTACGAGCAGTACTTC. Variable domain in full (rest from reference TRBV5-6 and TRBJ2-7): DAGVTQSPTHLIKTRGQQVTLRCSPKSGHDTVSWYQQALGQGPQFIFQYYEEEERQRGNFPDRFSGHQFPNYSSELNVNALLLGDSALYLCASRARGVYEQYFGPGTRLTVT.

This chain uses TRBV9 with TRBJ2-2, with 7 nucleotides matching TRBD2. This CDR3 has 15 amino acids. Germline loops: CDR1 SGDLS, CDR2 YYNGEE. Trimming cost V 1 base and J 0 bases; bases outside gene matches: 0. Here the CDR3 DNA reads TGTGCCAGCAGCGTAAGCGGGGCGAACACCGGGGAGCTGTTTTTT. Protein product: CASSVSGANTGELFF.

This rearrangement joins TRBV4-2 to TRBJ2-3; D uncertain. This CDR3 is built from 17 residues. The germline V and J ends were trimmed by 0 bases and 0 bases, with 13 bases remaining between them. Germline CDR1 LGHNA, CDR2 YNFKEQ. The CDR3 loop reads CASSQDSGSASTDTQYF. DNA of the CDR3: TGTGCCAGCAGCCAAGATAGTGGCTCCGCTAGCACAGATACGCAGTATTTT.

This rearrangement joins TRBV6-1 to TRBJ1-5; D ambiguous. The length of the CDR3 is 13 residues. The V and J ends lost 8 bases and 0 bases respectively, with 8 bases between them. Per the germline V gene, CDR1 is MNHNS and CDR2 is SASEGT. CDR3 DNA sequence: TGTGCCAGCGAGTGGGATAGCAATCAGCCCCAGCATTTT. The encoded protein is CASEWDSNQPQHF.

The sample holds a few counts of this clone. The chain employs TRBV4-3 and TRBJ1-4; a possible D gene is TRBD1 (6 bases). With 4 bases removed from V and 4 bases from J, the gap between germline ends came to 25 bases. From germline, CDR1 is LGHNA and CDR2 YSLEER. The CDR3 is 19 residues long. In DNA form, the CDR3 reads TGCGCCAGCAGCCCGACCCTCGACAGGAAAAACCCGATTAATGAAAAACTGTTTTTT. Amino acid sequence: CASSPTLDRKNPINEKLFF.

In this sample, this clone turned up a few times. The V gene is TRBV4-3, the J gene TRBJ2-2; 8 positions match TRBD2. The V gene end was trimmed by 3 bases and the J gene end by 6 bases; junction bases not matched to a gene: 0. Germline assignment: CDR1 LGHNA and CDR2 YSLEER. The CDR3 is 13 residues long. The CDR3, as DNA: TGCGCCAGCAGCCAGGGACTAGCCGGGGAGCTGTTTTTT. This codes for CASSQGLAGELFF.

The chain carries TRBV9 and TRBJ2-7, with D possibly TRBD1 on 6 matching bases. Trimming pared 4 bases from V and 0 bases from J, leaving 8 bases between. Germline V gives CDR1 SGDLS, CDR2 YYNGEE. The CDR3 is 13 residues long. Here the CDR3 reads CASSPGHSYEQYF. In DNA, the CDR3 is TGTGCCAGCAGCCCGGGACACTCCTACGAGCAGTACTTC. Full variable domain (remainder filled in from reference TRBV9 and TRBJ2-7): DSGVTQTPKHLITATGQRVTLRCSPRSGDLSVYWYQQSLDQGLQFLIQYYNGEERAKGNILERFSAQQFPDLHSELNLSSLELGDSALYFCASSPGHSYEQYFGPGTRLTVT.

V usage is TRBV9 and J usage is TRBJ2-3; unclear D gene. The germline CDR1 and CDR2 sequences are SGDLS and YYNGEE. The CDR3 runs 10 residues. V dropped 3 bases and J dropped 6 bases, with 2 bases sitting between them. DNA for the CDR3: TGTGCCAGCAGCGCGGATACGCAGTATTTT. Encoded protein: CASSADTQYF.

In its sample, this clone was seen a few times. This chain links TRBV7-9 with TRBJ1-6, with TRBD1 matching 8 bases. Germline V CDR1 and CDR2: SEHNR, FQNEAQ (reference sequence). V trimming: 5 bases; J trimming: 14 bases; junction bases outside the gene matches: 8. CDR3 size: 13 residues. The CDR3 nucleotides read TGTGCCAGCAGCCCGGCAGGGGGCTTCGCCCTCCACTTT. Amino acid sequence: CASSPAGGFALHF.

V usage is TRBV5-4 and J usage is TRBJ1-2, with TRBD1 matching 9 bases. The CDR3 has 16 residues. CDR1 and CDR2 (germline): SGHNT, YYREEE (reference sequence). The V and J ends lost 4 bases and 5 bases, in that order; junction bases with no gene match: 12. CDR3 amino acids: CASSANSGTGSYGYTF. CDR3 nucleotides: TGTGCCAGCAGCGCAAATTCCGGGACAGGGTCATATGGCTACACCTTC.

V is TRBV6-5 and J is TRBJ2-7; D is possibly TRBD2 (6 bases). CDR1 and CDR2 from the germline V gene are MNHEY and SVGAGI. The germline V and J ends were trimmed by 2 bases and 7 bases, with 9 bases remaining between them. This CDR3 region has 12 residues. As DNA, the CDR3 is TGTGCCAGCAGTTACCGCGCGGGAGAGCAGTACTTC. Translated: CASSYRAGEQYF.

The rearrangement links TRBV11-3 to TRBJ2-1; 7 bases map to TRBD2. V was pared by 5 bases and J by 9 bases, with 4 bases of the junction left unmatched. The CDR3 contains 12 residues. Germline V gene data show CDR1 as SGHNT and CDR2 as YENEEA. Here the CDR3 reads CASSPSGLEQFF. The CDR3 DNA is TGTGCCAGCAGCCCTAGCGGACTTGAGCAGTTCTTC.

This clone appeared a few times. The rearrangement joins TRBV29-1 to TRBJ2-2; possible D gene TRBD1, 6 bases. The germline gives CDR1 SQVTM, CDR2 ANQGSEA. The CDR3 totals 14 residues. V lost 6 bases and J 3 bases, leaving 14 bases between the germline ends. Here the CDR3 DNA reads TGCAGCGTCACGAGGGGGTCGGACACCGGGGAGCTGTTTTTT. Its protein product is CSVTRGSDTGELFF.